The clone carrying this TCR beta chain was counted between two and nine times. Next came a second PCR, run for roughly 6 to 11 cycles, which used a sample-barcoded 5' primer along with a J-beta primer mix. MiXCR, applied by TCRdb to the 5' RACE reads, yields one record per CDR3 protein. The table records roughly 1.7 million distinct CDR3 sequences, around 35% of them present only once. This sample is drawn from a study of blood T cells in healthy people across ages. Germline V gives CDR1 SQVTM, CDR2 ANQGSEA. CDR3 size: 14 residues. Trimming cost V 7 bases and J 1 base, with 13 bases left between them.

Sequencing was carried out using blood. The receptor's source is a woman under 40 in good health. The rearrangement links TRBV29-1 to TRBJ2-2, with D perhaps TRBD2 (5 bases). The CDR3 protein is CSAARAGNTGELFF. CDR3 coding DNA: TGCAGCGCGGCCCGGGCGGGGAACACCGGGGAGCTGTTTTTT.